Below, 10 T cell receptor beta chains from the same sample are listed, as sequenced in a study of a mutant IDH1 vaccine in newly diagnosed glioma. Time point reported: week 23, last vaccination. In the vaccine, a single dose held 300 ug of the mutant IDH1 20-mer peptide, along with topical imiquimod. These receptors' targets are unknown. Only in-frame clones appear in the TCRdb table, and some are missing; sequencing was by immunoSEQ multiplex PCR. The sample lists tens of thousands of clones, about 80% occurring once. The material sequenced was PBMCs, taken from a glioma patient whose treatment included an IDH1 peptide vaccine. These receptors were collected from a man aged 50-60 years with glioma.

The chain carries TRBV5-1 and TRBJ1-2; TRBD1 aligns across 7 bases. The CDR3 totals 14 residues. In germline, CDR1 is SGHRS, CDR2 YFSETQ. V was pared by 4 bases and J by 4 bases, with 7 bases of the junction left unmatched. The DNA of the CDR3 is TGCGCCAGCAGCATGACAGGGACGGTCTATGGCTACACCTTC. Translating it yields CASSMTGTVYGYTF. The complete variable domain, with remaining parts taken from reference TRBV5-1 and TRBJ1-2, reads KAGVTQTPRYLIKTRGQQVTLSCSPISGHRSVSWYQQTPGQGLQFLFEYFSETQRNKGNFPGRFSGRQFSNSRSEMNVSTLELGDSALYLCASSMTGTVYGYTFGSGTRLTVV.

V gene TRBV7-8 combines with J gene TRBJ1-2; 8 bases are shared with TRBD1. The CDR3 totals 16 residues. Germline V CDR1 and CDR2: SGHVS, FQNEAQ. With V trimmed by 2 bases and J by 0 bases, 5 bases remained unmatched. CDR3 protein: CASSLPRQGTNYGYTF. The CDR3 DNA is TGTGCCAGCAGCTTACCCCGACAGGGGACTAACTATGGCTACACCTTC. Complete variable domain (other parts from reference TRBV7-8 and TRBJ1-2): GAGVSQSPRYKVAKRGQDVALRCDPISGHVSLFWYQQALGQGPEFLTYFQNEAQLDKSGLPSDRFFAERPEGSVSTLKIQRTQQEDSAVYLCASSLPRQGTNYGYTFGSGTRLTVV.

Note on this clone: The CDR3 end shows no conserved phenylalanine or tryptophan, and so a read error is likely. The DNA is omitted, as the CDR3 cannot be located on it reliably, and the CDR3 follows TCRdb's listing. The chain uses TRBV5-4 and TRBJ1-5. Germline CDR1 is SGHNT and CDR2 is YYREEE (reference sequence). Counting both end residues, the CDR3 totals 8 amino acids. The CDR3 region is CASSLIPG.

This clone was counted only a few times. The chain employs TRBV5-4 and TRBJ1-4; 8 bases agree with TRBD1. This CDR3 comprises 14 residues. V lost 1 base, J lost 6 bases, and 2 bases stayed unmatched. Per germline, CDR1 SGHNT and CDR2 YYREEE (reference sequence). CDR3 coding DNA: TGTGCCAGCAGCTTGACAGGGGGGGATGAAAAACTGTTTTTT. Protein product: CASSLTGGDEKLFF.

The J gene is TRBJ2-2, the V gene TRBV6-5; a weak D match, TRBD1 (6 bases). CDR1 and CDR2 from the germline V gene are MNHEY and SVGAGI. Trimming cost V 6 bases and J 6 bases, with 17 bases left between them. There are 15 residues in the CDR3. The CDR3: CASSRLTGSAGELFF. CDR3 in DNA: TGTGCCAGCAGCCGCCTAACAGGGTCGGCCGGGGAGCTGTTTTTT.

This chain connects TRBV7-9 to TRBJ2-5; D uncertain. The V gene's germline CDR1 is SEHNR and CDR2 FQNEAQ (reference sequence). The V and J ends lost 4 bases and 1 base respectively, with 1 base between them. This CDR3 is 11 amino acids long. The CDR3 bases are TGTGCCAGCAGCTCCCAAGAGACCCAGTACTTC. Translated, it gives CASSSQETQYF. The full variable domain, rest sourced from reference TRBV7-9 and TRBJ2-5, is DTGVSQNPRHKITKRGQNVTFRCDPISEHNRLYWYRQTLGQGPEFLTYFQNEAQLEKSRLLSDRFSAERPKGSFSTLEIQRTEQGDSAMYLCASSSQETQYFGPGTRLLVL.

The chain couples TRBV20-1 to TRBJ2-1; perhaps TRBD1 as D (5 bases). CDR3 length equals 10 residues. Germline V CDR1 and CDR2: DFQATT, SNEGSKA (reference sequence). The CDR3 DNA sequence: TGCAAATCGCAGGGTGGTGAGCAGTTCTTC. It is translated as CKSQGGEQFF.

The chain recombines TRBV30 with TRBJ1-3; D not resolved. V was shortened by 3 bases and J by 0 bases, with 9 bases between the two germline ends. Germline V lookup: CDR1 GTSNPN, CDR2 SVGIG (reference sequence). The CDR3 runs to 14 residues. The CDR3 spells CAWRGRTSGNTIYF. CDR3 DNA sequence: TGTGCCTGGAGAGGTCGGACCTCTGGAAACACCATATATTTT.

This chain uses TRBV9 with TRBJ1-6; D is unresolved. Trimming took off 4 bases at V and 0 bases at J, with 11 bases between the two ends. The CDR3 has 16 residues. Looked up from germline, CDR1 is SGDLS and CDR2 is YYNGEE. The CDR3 is CASSPYGSSYNSPLHF. CDR3 sequence (DNA): TGTGCCAGCAGCCCCTACGGGAGCTCCTATAATTCACCCCTCCACTTT.

The V gene is TRBV5-8, the J gene TRBJ2-7; TRBD2 might be the D (5 bases). The CDR3 extends over 12 amino acids. V shed 7 bases and J shed 6 bases, with 14 bases lying between them. Per the germline V gene, CDR1 is SGHTS and CDR2 is YDEGEE. As DNA, the CDR3 is TGTGCCAGCCCCACGGGGTTCGGCGAGCAGTACTTC. Its protein product is CASPTGFGEQYF. Full variable domain (missing parts from reference TRBV5-8 and TRBJ2-7): EAGVTQSPTHLIKTRGQQATLRCSPISGHTSVYWYQQALGLGLQFLLWYDEGEERNRGNFPPRFSGRQFPNYSSELNVNALELEDSALYLCASPTGFGEQYFGPGTRLTVT.